This TCR beta chain was identified during a study of cytomegalovirus exposure and HLA in healthy donors. Study conclusions and caveats: Most TCR sequences proved rare, with some public TCRs found in many donors.

Some clones are missing from TCRdb's copy, which holds only in-frame ones; the method was immunoSEQ multiplex PCR. The sample holds a few hundred thousand clones; 90% are singletons and the top ten take 0.37%. Remarks on this clone: Its antigen remains unknown.

The V end was cut by 6 bases, the J end by 2 bases, with 10 bases between. This CDR3 region has 13 residues. CDR1 and CDR2 from the germline V gene are MDHEN and SYDVKM. The chain is built from TRBV28 and TRBJ1-2; D possibly corresponds to TRBD1 (6 bases). The TCR sequence derives from a woman between 18 and 29 years old in good health and CMV-seronegative. Sequenced sample: PBMCs. The CDR3 bases are TGTGCCAGCAGCTACAGGGAAAACTATGGCTACACCTTC. Its protein product is CASSYRENYGYTF.